Listed here are 10 T cell receptor beta chains from one sample, sequenced in a study of blood T cell repertoires in COVID-19. Generated by immunoSEQ multiplex PCR, the TCRdb table keeps only in-frame clones and is missing some. The repertoire holds approximately 300,000 clones, more than 85% seen once, with roughly 20% in the top ten. Sequencing used PBMCs or T cells enriched from blood (not recorded which). These receptor sequences come from a woman aged 25 to 39 who had recovered from COVID-19.

The chain joins TRBV5-4 to TRBJ2-6; a weak D match, TRBD1 (5 bases). Germline V gene sequence: CDR1 SGHNT, CDR2 YYREEE (reference sequence). This CDR3 contains 16 residues. Trimming took off 1 base at V and 0 bases at J, with 8 bases between the two ends. The DNA for the CDR3 is TGTGCCAGCAGCTTGCACAGGAGCTCTGGGGCCAACGTCCTGACTTTC. As protein: CASSLHRSSGANVLTF.

The chain uses TRBV4-3 and TRBJ1-5; 7 bases are a match to TRBD1. The CDR3 has 15 residues. CDR1 is LGHNA, CDR2 YSLEER, per germline. The V and J ends lost 2 bases and 5 bases, in that order; junction bases with no gene match: 6. The CDR3 coding sequence is TGCGCCAGCAGCCAACGCGACAGGGACGATCAGCCCCAGCATTTT. The encoded protein is CASSQRDRDDQPQHF.

The chain links TRBV2 to TRBJ1-1, with a weak D call TRBD1 (5 bases). V was pared by 6 bases and J by 1 base, with 9 bases between. The CDR3 sequence is 13 residues long. In germline, CDR1 is SNHLY, CDR2 FYNNEI. This chain's CDR3 is CASRRQPNTEAFF. The DNA for the CDR3 is TGTGCCAGCAGAAGACAGCCGAACACTGAAGCTTTCTTT.

Comments on this clone: Other DNA sequences within the sample encode an identical CDR3. CDR3 sequence (DNA): TGTGCCAGCTCGACAGGAGGCTCTGGAAACACCATATATTTT. Amino acid sequence: CASSTGGSGNTIYF. The chain carries TRBV9 and TRBJ1-3; D may be TRBD1 (6 bases). Per the germline V gene, CDR1 is SGDLS and CDR2 is YYNGEE. Trimming removed 7 bases from V and 0 bases from J, with 11 bases in between. CDR3 length: 14 residues. Drawing the rest from reference TRBV9 and TRBJ1-3, the complete variable domain is DSGVTQTPKHLITATGQRVTLRCSPRSGDLSVYWYQQSLDQGLQFLIQYYNGEERAKGNILERFSAQQFPDLHSELNLSSLELGDSALYFCASSTGGSGNTIYFGEGSWLTVV.

This clone was recorded only once. V is TRBV5-6 and J is TRBJ1-1; 9 bases match TRBD1. The junction had 7 bases not matched to a gene; V was cut back by 3 bases and J by 1 base. The CDR3 covers 16 residues. CDR1 and CDR2 from the germline V gene are SGHDT and YYEEEE. The CDR3 sequence is CASSSTLTGGNTEAFF. The DNA for the CDR3 is TGTGCCAGCAGCTCCACTCTGACAGGGGGGAACACTGAAGCTTTCTTT.

This clone was seen a single time. This chain uses TRBV20-1 with TRBJ2-5, with TRBD2 matching over 11 bases. The V and J ends lost 3 bases and 1 base, in that order; junction bases with no gene match: 7. Looked up from germline, CDR1 is DFQATT and CDR2 is SNEGSKA (reference sequence). The length of the CDR3 is 16 residues. The DNA of the CDR3 is TGCAGTGCTAGTGTAGCGGGAGGGCCGGTCCAAGAGACCCAGTACTTC. Its translation: CSASVAGGPVQETQYF.

The chain recombines TRBV27 with TRBJ2-7; 7 bases match TRBD2. Germline CDR1 reads MNHEY; CDR2 reads SMNVEV (reference sequence). The CDR3 length is 14 residues. V lost 5 bases to trimming and J lost 0 bases; unmatched junction nucleotides: 4. The CDR3 coding sequence is TGTGCCAGCAGTCTGGGGAGGGGCTCCTACGAGCAGTACTTC. This gives the protein CASSLGRGSYEQYF.

This sequence joins TRBV4-3 and TRBJ2-1, with D possibly matching TRBD2 (7 bases). V was pared by 0 bases and J by 0 bases, with 12 bases between. The CDR3 extends over 17 amino acids. Germline V CDR1 and CDR2: LGHNA, YSLEER. The CDR3, as DNA: TGCGCCAGCAGCCAAGATCCCGGGGGGCTCTCCTACAATGAGCAGTTCTTC. Translation: CASSQDPGGLSYNEQFF.

The genes are TRBV3-1 (or the pseudogene TRBV3-2) and TRBJ2-6; possible D gene TRBD1, 6 bases. The V gene's germline CDR1 is LGHDT and CDR2 YNNKEL (reference sequence). The CDR3 is 19 residues long. V shed 0 bases and J shed 0 bases, with 15 bases lying between them. The DNA of the CDR3 is TGTGCCAGCAGCCAAGAGGTCGGCAGGGGTCACTCTGGGGCCAACGTCCTGACTTTC. It translates to CASSQEVGRGHSGANVLTF.

This sequence joins TRBV3-1 (or the pseudogene TRBV3-2) and TRBJ2-1, with TRBD2 identical over 9 bases. The CDR3 runs 15 residues. The J segment lost 10 bases and the V segment lost 3 bases, leaving 10 bases of the junction unmatched. The germline gives CDR1 LGHDT, CDR2 YNNKEL (reference sequence). The CDR3 nucleotides read TGTGCCAGCAGCCAGGCGGGGGGGCCGGTCGGCGAGCAGTTCTTC. Translating it yields CASSQAGGPVGEQFF.